The 22 T cell receptor beta chains reported below all come from one sample, sequenced in a study of blood T cells in healthy people across ages. Sample-barcoded 5' priming and a J-beta primer mix drove a second PCR of about 7 to 12 cycles. In TCRdb, the 5' RACE reads were re-called with MiXCR into one record per CDR3 protein. Counted here are roughly 500,000 distinct CDR3 sequences, about 26% occurring once; the ten biggest clones make up about a fifth. The specimen sequenced was blood. The receptors come from a woman between 65 and 79 years old in good health.

This chain joins TRBV7-9 and TRBJ1-1; possibly TRBD1 for D (6 bases). The V end was cut by 4 bases, the J end by 0 bases, with 21 bases between. There are 18 residues in the CDR3. Per the germline V gene, CDR1 is SEHNR and CDR2 is FQNEAQ (reference sequence). CDR3 in DNA: TGTGCCAGCAGCTCCGTGATTTGGGACACAACCATGAACACTGAAGCTTTCTTT. This gives the protein CASSSVIWDTTMNTEAFF.

Remarks on this clonotype: One junction end disagrees with the germline gene, perhaps due to a read error. V usage is TRBV9 and J usage is TRBJ2-7; TRBD1 aligns across 9 bases. This CDR3 is 13 amino acids long. In germline, CDR1 is SGDLS, CDR2 YYNGEE. The CDR3 coding sequence is TGTGCCGGCAGCGTAACAGGGGGCAGTCGGCAGTACTTC. It encodes CAGSVTGGSRQYF.

The chain employs TRBV28 and TRBJ2-5, with TRBD1 matching 10 bases. The assigned J gene may be wrong: the sequence end matches TRBJ2-7 better. Germline V gene sequence: CDR1 MDHEN, CDR2 SYDVKM. The CDR3 is 16 residues long. The CDR3 bases are TGTGCCAGCAGTCCGATAGGGGGGACAGGGGTTGGCGAGCAGTACTTC. This encodes CASSPIGGTGVGEQYF.

This clonotype has at least ten counts. This chain's CDR3 is CASSLNSGNTIYF. In nucleotides, the CDR3 is TGTGCCAGCAGCTTGAACTCTGGAAACACCATATATTTT. J is TRBJ1-3 and V is TRBV11-3; D is undetermined. This CDR3 is 13 amino acids long. V lost 3 bases and J 0 bases, leaving 3 bases between the germline ends. CDR1 and CDR2 (germline): SGHNT, YENEEA.

Worth noting for this clonotype: One junction end does not reproduce the germline sequence, and a read error may be involved. This CDR3 reads CASSFYRDPNYGYTF. The CDR3 DNA sequence: TGCGCCAGCAGCTTCTACAGGGATCCTAACTATGGCTACACCTTC. This chain uses TRBV7-2 with TRBJ1-2; D possibly corresponds to TRBD1 (6 bases). CDR1 is SGHTA, CDR2 FQGNSA, per germline. The length of the CDR3 is 15 residues.

The rearrangement uses TRBV7-2 and TRBJ2-1; 10 nucleotides match TRBD2. The last part of the DNA fits TRBJ2-7 better; the J call may be wrong. This CDR3 has 16 residues. Per the germline V gene, CDR1 is SGHTA and CDR2 is FQGNSA. CDR3 coding DNA: TGTGCCAGCAGCAAGGCGGCCTCTAGCGGGGGATACGAGCAGTACTTC. It specifies CASSKAASSGGYEQYF.

In regard to this clonotype: A much larger clone differs by one base, so this may be a read error. The J gene is TRBJ2-7, the V gene TRBV7-2; 9 nucleotides match TRBD2. J lost 5 bases, V lost 5 bases, and 10 bases had no gene match. The CDR3 loop spans 15 amino acids. Looked up from germline, CDR1 is SGHTA and CDR2 is FQGNSA. The CDR3 region is CASSLIAGDTHEQYF. In DNA form, the CDR3 reads TGTGCCAGCAGCCTCATAGCGGGGGATACCCACGAGCAGTACTTC.

The sample holds a few counts of this clonotype. The chain links TRBV20-1 to TRBJ1-6; D ambiguous. CDR3 length: 14 residues. CDR1 DFQATT and CDR2 SNEGSKA come from the germline V gene (reference sequence). Trimming removed 1 base at V and 5 bases at J, with 9 bases between. CDR3 DNA sequence: TGCAGTGCTAGAGCCAAGGCCGATAATTCACCCCTCCACTTT. It is translated as CSARAKADNSPLHF.

About this clonotype itself: This CDR3 fails to terminate in the conserved phenylalanine or tryptophan, so it likely reflects a read error. The DNA is omitted, as the CDR3 cannot be located on it reliably, and the CDR3 follows TCRdb's listing. The chain carries TRBV7-2 and TRBJ2-7; TRBD1 is the table's D call, not checked against the DNA. The CDR3 comprises 15 residues, both ends counted. Germline V lookup: CDR1 SGHTA, CDR2 FQGNSA. The CDR3 loop reads CASSLRRDRNYEQNS.

V gene TRBV7-9 combines with J gene TRBJ1-3; the match to TRBD1 covers 7 bases. This CDR3 has 14 residues. Per the germline V gene, CDR1 is SEHNR and CDR2 is FQNEAQ (reference sequence). V lost 1 base, J lost 8 bases, and 5 bases stayed unmatched. The chain's CDR3 is CASSLGGGADTIYF. The CDR3 bases are TGTGCCAGCAGCTTAGGAGGGGGCGCGGACACCATATATTTT.

This clonotype showed up just once. The chain employs TRBV7-2 and TRBJ1-2, with a tentative D call TRBD1 (6 bases). V shed 1 base and J shed 4 bases, with 16 bases lying between them. The CDR3 totals 16 residues. CDR1 SGHTA and CDR2 FQGNSA come from the germline V gene. CDR3 bases: TGTGCCAGCAGCTTAGAAACAGGGTCGGGAGCCTATGGCTACACCTTC. Its translation: CASSLETGSGAYGYTF.

V is TRBV7-2 and J is TRBJ1-1, with TRBD1 matching 7 bases. This CDR3 is 13 amino acids long. Unmatched junction bases numbered 11, after V lost 5 bases and J lost 11 bases. Germline CDR1 and CDR2: SGHTA and FQGNSA. The CDR3 is CASSPDVGTAAFF. The DNA for the CDR3 is TGTGCCAGCAGCCCCGACGTTGGGACAGCGGCTTTCTTT.

This clonotype showed up just a few times. This chain links TRBV12-3 or TRBV12-4 with TRBJ1-1; D might be TRBD1 (5 bases). CDR3 length equals 16 residues. The V end lost 1 base, the J end lost 4 bases, and 16 bases lay between the germline ends. As DNA, the CDR3 is TGTGCCAGCAGTTTAGGGGGTTTAGGGACTGGCACTGAAGCTTTCTTT. Protein sequence: CASSLGGLGTGTEAFF.

This chain joins TRBV18 and TRBJ2-5, with 7 nucleotides matching TRBD2. Trimming at V came to 0 bases and at J to 6 bases, leaving 4 bases not matched to a gene. CDR1 KGHSH and CDR2 LQKENI come from the germline V gene. This CDR3 has 14 residues. CDR3 sequence: CASSPPGRGKTQYF. The CDR3 coding sequence is TGTGCCAGCTCACCACCGGGGCGGGGGAAGACCCAGTACTTC.

The CDR3 region has the DNA TGTGCCAGCAGTGGCGCAGCCAGGGACACTGAAGCTTTCTTT. Translation gives CASSGAARDTEAFF. This chain uses TRBV2 with TRBJ1-1, with a weak D call TRBD1 (5 bases). Trimming pared 4 bases from V and 3 bases from J, leaving 12 bases between. Germline V gene lookup returns CDR1 SNHLY and CDR2 FYNNEI. The length of the CDR3 is 14 residues.

This clonotype appeared a few times. The V and J genes are TRBV7-8 and TRBJ2-3; 8 positions match TRBD2. The CDR3 length is 15 residues. Germline loops: CDR1 SGHVS, CDR2 FQNEAQ. V was pared by 2 bases and J by 2 bases, with 3 bases of the junction left unmatched. In nucleotides, the CDR3 is TGTGCCAGCAGCTTAATTAGCGGGGTCACAGATACGCAGTATTTT. Translation gives CASSLISGVTDTQYF.

The gene calls are TRBV29-1 and TRBJ1-2; 9 bases match TRBD1. After removal of 3 bases from V and 6 bases from J, the junction contained 11 bases not matched to a gene. The germline V gene has CDR1 SQVTM and CDR2 ANQGSEA. CDR3 length: 15 residues. The DNA for the CDR3 is TGCAGCGTTGAGCCCGGGACAGGGAATTCCCATGGCTACACCTTC. Residues: CSVEPGTGNSHGYTF.

This clonotype was found a few times. This sequence joins TRBV13 and TRBJ2-5; 12 positions agree with TRBD1. CDR3 size: 16 residues. Germline V CDR1 and CDR2: PRHDT, FYEKMQ (reference sequence). The V gene end was trimmed by 2 bases and the J gene end by 5 bases; junction bases not matched to a gene: 6. The CDR3 reads CASSLKGTGGAETQYF. The CDR3 nucleotides read TGTGCCAGCAGCTTAAAAGGGACAGGGGGCGCGGAGACCCAGTACTTC.

This clonotype showed up just a few times. This could be a read error, since a much larger clone is one nucleotide away. The J gene is TRBJ2-1, the V gene TRBV7-2; TRBD2 might be the D (6 bases). The DNA end is a closer match to TRBJ2-5, so the J assignment may be wrong. The germline CDR1 and CDR2 sequences are SGHTA and FQGNSA. CDR3 length: 13 amino acids. The chain's CDR3 is CASSTNGGETQYF. The CDR3 DNA is TGTGCCAGCAGTACCAACGGGGGAGAGACCCAGTACTTC.

The chain employs TRBV7-2 and TRBJ1-2; 7 nucleotides match TRBD1. CDR1 SGHTA and CDR2 FQGNSA come from the germline V gene. The J segment lost 0 bases and the V segment lost 5 bases, leaving 6 bases of the junction unmatched. The CDR3 totals 15 residues. The CDR3 DNA follows: TGTGCCAGCAGCCAACAGGGGAAGACTAACTATGGCTACACCTTC. Its translation is CASSQQGKTNYGYTF.

The V gene is TRBV3-1, the J gene TRBJ1-2; D not resolved. V was clipped by 1 base and J by 7 bases, with 10 bases between them. Germline V CDR1 and CDR2: LGHDT, YNNKEL (reference sequence). This CDR3 contains 13 residues. The CDR3 nucleotides read TGTGCCAGCAGCCAAGTGAAGGGAGGTGGCTACACCTTC. Residues: CASSQVKGGGYTF.

This clonotype was counted ten times or more. J is TRBJ2-3 and V is TRBV29-1; D is perhaps TRBD2 (6 bases). Germline lookup yields CDR1 SQVTM and CDR2 ANQGSEA. The germline V and J ends were trimmed by 1 base and 1 base, with 6 bases remaining between them. The length of the CDR3 is 13 residues. The CDR3 coding sequence is TGCAGCGTTGAAGCGGGGGGCACAGATACGCAGTATTTT. It yields the protein CSVEAGGTDTQYF.